These 18 T cell receptor beta chains share one sample of origin, sequenced in a study of blood T cell repertoires in COVID-19. Libraries were prepared by immunoSEQ multiplex PCR; TCRdb keeps only in-frame clonotypes and omits some of them. The sample lists around 21,000 clones; almost 85% were seen once. The sample taken for sequencing was peripheral blood. These receptors all come from a man aged 40-55 years with acute or convalescent COVID-19.

The J gene is TRBJ1-1, the V gene TRBV19; no firm D call. Trimming removed 7 bases at V and 1 base at J, with 13 bases between. CDR1 LNHDA and CDR2 SQIVND come from the germline V gene (reference sequence). This CDR3 region has 14 residues. The CDR3 DNA reads TGTGCCAGTAAAGTCCAACGGGAGAACACTGAAGCTTTCTTT. It translates to CASKVQRENTEAFF.

V is TRBV5-1 and J is TRBJ2-5; D not certain. This CDR3 contains 14 residues. V lost 4 bases and J lost 1, with 11 bases in between. CDR1 and CDR2 (germline): SGHRS, YFSETQ. The CDR3 coding sequence is TGCGCCAGCAGCCCTCACACGGGCCAAGAGACCCAGTACTTC. Protein: CASSPHTGQETQYF.

V and J are TRBV5-6 and TRBJ2-1; 9 nucleotides align to TRBD2. Per germline, CDR1 SGHDT and CDR2 YYEEEE. The trim removed 1 base at V and 4 bases at J, leaving 3 bases unmatched. The CDR3 has 15 amino acids. The CDR3 nucleotides are TGTGCCAGCAGCTTGTTAGCGGGAGTTTACAATGAGCAGTTCTTC. Translating gives CASSLLAGVYNEQFF.

V usage is TRBV9 and J usage is TRBJ1-1; the D gene is possibly TRBD1 (5 bases). CDR3 length: 17 residues. Germline CDR1 SGDLS, CDR2 YYNGEE. V was shortened by 0 bases and J by 4 bases, with 19 bases between the two germline ends. CDR3 amino acids: CASSVGPVSDGGTEAFF. The CDR3 DNA is TGTGCCAGCAGCGTAGGCCCCGTCTCGGACGGGGGCACTGAAGCTTTCTTT.

The CDR3 loop is CASSARGGAHYGYTF. CDR3 bases: TGTGCCAGCAGCGCGAGGGGAGGGGCGCACTATGGCTACACCTTC. The chain uses TRBV9 and TRBJ1-2, with D perhaps TRBD1 (5 bases). The germline gives CDR1 SGDLS, CDR2 YYNGEE. The V gene lost 3 bases and the J gene lost 3 bases, with 15 bases spanning the gap. The CDR3 length is 15 residues.

The chain links TRBV9 to TRBJ2-5, with 7 bases aligning to TRBD1. V lost 6 bases, J lost 5 bases, and 10 bases stayed unmatched. The CDR3 extends over 14 amino acids. CDR1 and CDR2 (germline): SGDLS, YYNGEE. The CDR3 nucleotides read TGTGCCAGCAACCAACAGGGGTTTTTTGAGACCCAGTACTTC. Its protein product is CASNQQGFFETQYF.

This clone appeared once. The chain couples TRBV19 to TRBJ1-2; TRBD1 is a possible D gene (6 bases). CDR3 length: 13 residues. V gave up 5 bases and J gave up 6 bases, with 13 bases separating them. Germline V CDR1 and CDR2: LNHDA, SQIVND (reference sequence). This CDR3 reads CASSEGVRNGYTF. CDR3 DNA: TGTGCCAGTAGTGAGGGGGTGAGAAATGGCTACACCTTC.

This chain links TRBV7-9 with TRBJ2-1; no definite D call. The CDR3 is 14 amino acids. Germline CDR1 is SEHNR and CDR2 is FQNEAQ (reference sequence). V was trimmed by 5 bases and J by 0 bases, leaving 8 bases between them. The DNA for the CDR3 is TGTGCCAGCAGCGCGGTGGGCTCCTACAATGAGCAGTTCTTC. Translation: CASSAVGSYNEQFF.

The table lists this clone with a count of one. The chain carries TRBV12-3 or TRBV12-4 and TRBJ2-5; TRBD1 aligns across 7 bases. The trim removed 7 bases at V and 2 bases at J, leaving 4 bases unmatched. The CDR3 runs to 13 residues. As DNA, the CDR3 is TGTGCCAGCAAGGGGGCAGGACAAGAGACCCAGTACTTC. This sequence encodes CASKGAGQETQYF.

The chain combines TRBV6-5 with TRBJ1-5, with D unresolved. Germline V CDR1 and CDR2: MNHEY, SVGAGI. This CDR3 is built from 15 residues. With 5 bases removed from V and 4 bases from J, the gap between germline ends came to 15 bases. CDR3 nucleotide sequence: TGTGCCAGCAGTCCCTACTCACCGGGGAATCAGCCCCAGCATTTT. Translated: CASSPYSPGNQPQHF.

This clone has only one observation. The V gene is TRBV7-9, the J gene TRBJ2-5; 8 bases fit TRBD2. In germline, CDR1 is SEHNR, CDR2 FQNEAQ (reference sequence). CDR3 length: 14 amino acids. The trim removed 5 bases at V and 4 bases at J, leaving 6 bases unmatched. The DNA of the CDR3 is TGTGCCAGCAGCAAAGGCGGGGGGCTAGAGACCCAGTACTTC. Amino acid sequence: CASSKGGGLETQYF.

The V gene is TRBV19, the J gene TRBJ1-3, with 7 bases that match TRBD1. The CDR3 loop spans 15 amino acids. CDR1 is LNHDA and CDR2 is SQIVND in the germline V gene (reference sequence). V lost 7 bases and J lost 4; bases outside the gene matches: 10. Written as DNA, the CDR3 is TGTGCCAGTACCACGGGACAGATCCTCGGAAACACCATATATTTT. Protein product: CASTTGQILGNTIYF.

DNA of the CDR3: TGTGCCATCAGTGGAAGCGGGATGGGAGCTAATGAAAAACTGTTTTTT. This encodes CAISGSGMGANEKLFF. The rearrangement links TRBV10-3 to TRBJ1-4, with D unclear. There are 16 residues in the CDR3. The germline gives CDR1 ENHRY, CDR2 SYGVKD. The ends were cut back, 4 bases at V and 3 bases at J, with 15 bases in the middle.

The V and J genes are TRBV18 and TRBJ1-3; 9 nucleotides match TRBD1. V gave up 0 bases and J gave up 5 bases; unmatched junction bases: 5. Germline V gives CDR1 KGHSH, CDR2 LQKENI. CDR3 length equals 16 residues. The CDR3 DNA follows: TGTGCCAGCTCACCACCGGGACAGGGATATAGAAACACCATATATTTT. Translating it yields CASSPPGQGYRNTIYF. Looking up the rest from reference TRBV18 and TRBJ1-3 gives the full variable domain: NAGVMQNPRHLVRRRGQEARLRCSPMKGHSHVYWYRQLPEEGLKFMVYLQKENIIDESGMPKERFSAEFPKEGPSILRIQQVVRGDSAAYFCASSPPGQGYRNTIYFGEGSWLTVV.

This chain connects TRBV9 to TRBJ1-2; 11 nucleotides agree with TRBD1. CDR1 and CDR2 (germline): SGDLS, YYNGEE. Unmatched junction bases numbered 7, after V lost 0 bases and J lost 6 bases. This CDR3 is built from 16 residues. CDR3 nucleotide sequence: TGTGCCAGCAGCGTAGTGGACAGGGGGCGGAGGGATGGCTACACCTTC. This translates into CASSVVDRGRRDGYTF.

This clone was recorded once. The chain uses TRBV3-1 (or the pseudogene TRBV3-2) and TRBJ1-3, with 7 bases aligning to TRBD1. The CDR3 length is 17 residues. With V trimmed by 4 bases and J by 0 bases, 9 bases remained unmatched. Germline CDR1 reads LGHDT; CDR2 reads YNNKEL (reference sequence). The DNA of the CDR3 is TGTGCCAGCAGCCTAAGTACGGGACAGCCCTCTGGAAACACCATATATTTT. Translating gives CASSLSTGQPSGNTIYF.

For the CDR3, the DNA is TGTGCCAGCAGACTCTCGCGGGTTGCTCCCCAGCATTTT. It specifies CASRLSRVAPQHF. The chain has TRBV6-5 and TRBJ1-5; D gene ambiguous. The V end was cut by 6 bases, the J end by 10 bases, with 16 bases between. Germline V gene sequence: CDR1 MNHEY, CDR2 SVGAGI. The CDR3 spans 13 residues.

This clone has a handful of counts. The J gene is TRBJ1-6, the V gene TRBV27; TRBD1 aligns across 9 bases. The CDR3 contains 14 residues. Germline V gene sequence: CDR1 MNHEY, CDR2 SMNVEV (reference sequence). V lost 8 bases, J lost 10 bases, and 9 bases stayed unmatched. CDR3 in DNA: TGTGCCAGCCAAACGGGACAGGGCAGCTCACCCCTCCACTTT. Translation: CASQTGQGSSPLHF.